These 32 T cell receptor beta chains share one sample of origin, sequenced in a study of tumor-infiltrating lymphocytes in primary liver carcinoma. A constant-region primer primed TCR beta cDNA synthesis from about 0.55 ug of total RNA. Slightly modified ARM-PCR served as the procedure for the TCR beta libraries. These libraries came from three rounds of nested multiplex PCR. The study ran its first two PCR rounds for 9 to 10 cycles each, using TRBV1-TRBV30 forward primers and a C-beta reverse primer. TCRdb used MiXCR to reprocess the multiplex PCR reads, holding one entry per CDR3 protein. Among under 200,000 distinct CDR3 sequences listed, 85% were seen once. Total RNA and DNA came together from roughly 20-30 mg of bulk tissue without cell sorting. The material sequenced was tumor tissue from primary liver carcinoma. These receptors came from a middle-aged man with primary liver carcinoma and hepatitis B virus infection.

In its sample, this clonotype was seen a few times. The CDR3 end shows no conserved phenylalanine or tryptophan, and so a read error is likely. It is unclear where the CDR3 begins or ends on the DNA, so no DNA is shown, and the CDR3 is as TCRdb lists it. CDR3 loop: CASSVGQSYEQYL. The V gene is TRBV11-3, the J gene TRBJ2-7; TRBD1 is taken as the D call from the table, unchecked against the DNA. Germline loops: CDR1 SGHNT, CDR2 YENEEA. The CDR3 comprises 13 residues, both ends counted.

This clonotype showed up many times. The chain carries TRBV7-9 and TRBJ2-1, with a weak D call TRBD2 (6 bases). The CDR3 spans 13 residues. V lost 5 bases and J lost 7, with 12 bases in between. CDR1 and CDR2 from the germline V gene are SEHNR and FQNEAQ (reference sequence). The CDR3 loop reads CASSLQEGNEQFF. In DNA form, the CDR3 reads TGTGCCAGCAGCCTCCAGGAGGGGAATGAGCAGTTCTTC.

Regarding this clonotype: One base away lies a much larger clone, so this may be a sequencing read error. The chain joins TRBV6-1 to TRBJ1-6, with D possibly being TRBD1 (5 bases). The V end lost 11 bases, the J end lost 9 bases, and 14 bases lay between the germline ends. This CDR3 comprises 12 residues. The germline gives CDR1 MNHNS, CDR2 SASEGT. CDR3: CASRVVISPLHF. The DNA for the CDR3 is TGTGCCTCCAGGGTGGTTATTTCACCCCTCCACTTT.

With respect to this clonotype: A junction end diverges from the germline sequence, so it may reflect a read error. J is TRBJ1-6 and V is TRBV10-2; D is ambiguous. CDR3 size: 14 residues. Germline V CDR1 and CDR2: WSHSY, SAAADI. CDR3 in amino acids: CASSGSTVNSPLYF. CDR3 DNA sequence: TGCGCCAGCAGTGGGTCCACGGTTAATTCACCCCTCTACTTT.

This clonotype is a singleton in its sample. The CDR3 carries no conserved terminal phenylalanine or tryptophan, so it likely arises from a read error. The DNA is left out, because the CDR3 cannot be placed on it with certainty; the CDR3 is given as TCRdb lists it. This chain joins TRBV6-5 and TRBJ2-3; TRBD2 reflects the table's D call only, with no check against the DNA. From its first to its last residue, the CDR3 has 15 amino acids. The germline gives CDR1 MNHEY, CDR2 SVGAGI. CDR3: CASKPGLAGTDTRYY.

As to this clonotype: This clone may be a read error of a much larger clone one base away. The rearrangement joins TRBV28 to TRBJ1-1; 11 bases line up with TRBD1. Germline V gene sequence: CDR1 MDHEN, CDR2 SYDVKM. This CDR3 is built from 15 residues. As DNA, the CDR3 is TGTACCAGCAGTCAACCGGGACAGGGGGGCACTGAAGCTTTCTTT. It specifies CTSSQPGQGGTEAFF. Supplemented by reference TRBV28 and TRBJ1-1, the full variable domain reads DVKVTQSSRYLVKRTGEKVFLECVQDMDHENMFWYRQDPGLGLRLIYFSYDVKMKEKGDIPEGYSVSREKKERFSLILESASTNQTSMYLCTSSQPGQGGTEAFFGQGTRLTVV.

Concerning this clonotype: Since the CDR3 does not end with the conserved phenylalanine or tryptophan, this likely comes from a read error. This rearrangement joins TRBV29-1 to TRBJ2-1; 7 bases fit TRBD2. The CDR3 has 17 amino acids. The junction had 12 bases not matched to a gene; V was cut back by 1 base and J by 3 bases. Germline V gene sequence: CDR1 SQVTM, CDR2 ANQGSEA. The CDR3 nucleotides read TGCAGCGTTGAAGTGAGGGACCTAGCGGAGATCTACAATGAGCAGTTCTTA. It is translated as CSVEVRDLAEIYNEQFL.

The count of this clonotype is one. At one boundary the junction diverges from the germline segment, which might be a read error. This chain links TRBV4-1 with TRBJ1-3; 10 bases match TRBD1. The CDR3 runs to 18 residues. Germline assignment: CDR1 MGHRA and CDR2 YSYEKL. CDR3 DNA: TGCACCAGCAGCCGACCGGGACAGGGGTCGGGCACTGGAAACACCATATATTTT. Its protein product is CTSSRPGQGSGTGNTIYF.

On this clonotype: Lacking the conserved final phenylalanine or tryptophan, this CDR3 likely reflects a read error. The gene calls are TRBV6-2 or TRBV6-3 and TRBJ2-5, with TRBD2 matching 7 bases. The germline gives CDR1 MNHEY, CDR2 SVGEGT. The CDR3 totals 15 residues. The CDR3, as DNA: TGTGCCAGTAGTTACTCGACTAGCAGGAGTGAGACCCAGTACTTA. Residues: CASSYSTSRSETQYL.

CDR3 loop: CSDAGRSESGRAQYF. The CDR3 bases are TGCAGCGATGCAGGGAGAAGCGAGAGCGGTAGAGCGCAGTATTTT. The chain joins TRBV29-1 to TRBJ2-3, with D perhaps given as TRBD1 or TRBD2 (5 bases each). Per the germline V gene, CDR1 is SQVTM and CDR2 is ANQGSEA. The CDR3 has 15 residues. V was clipped by 7 bases and J by 10 bases, with 27 bases between them.

About this clonotype itself: An end of the junction differs from the germline gene, which may be a read error. The V and J genes are TRBV6-2 or TRBV6-3 and TRBJ1-1; D call uncertain. This CDR3 region has 16 residues. CDR1 and CDR2 (germline): MNHEY, SVGEGT. CDR3 protein: CVSTIIWTRVVTETFF. The CDR3 nucleotides read TGTGTCAGCACTATAATCTGGACGAGGGTAGTCACTGAAACTTTCTTT.

The chain carries TRBV9 and TRBJ2-5, with 8 nucleotides matching TRBD2. Germline CDR1 reads SGDLS; CDR2 reads YYNGEE. The CDR3 length is 14 residues. The V segment lost 4 bases and the J segment 4 bases; nucleotides outside the gene matches: 6. The DNA of the CDR3 is TGTGCCAGCAGCTTGGGACTAGAGGGAGAGACCCAGTACTTC. It yields the protein CASSLGLEGETQYF.

A remark on this clonotype: Its ends do not fully match the called genes, so a read error is possible. This chain joins TRBV29-1 and TRBJ2-2, with 8 nucleotides matching TRBD1. From germline, CDR1 is SQVTM and CDR2 ANQGSEA. The CDR3 extends over 13 amino acids. CDR3 in DNA: TGCAGCGCTGCAGGGGGCGCATCGGGGGAGCTGCTTTTT. It codes for CSAAGGASGELLF.

Comments on this clonotype: It is likely a read error, because the conserved phenylalanine at the end of the CDR3 is missing. CDR3 sequence (DNA): TGTGCCAGCATCAGGACGGAGTTAAGATACGAGCAGTACTTA. It codes for CASIRTELRYEQYL. The chain joins TRBV6-1 to TRBJ2-7, with D hard to call. The CDR3 has 14 amino acids. Germline CDR1 reads MNHNS; CDR2 reads SASEGT. V was cut by 7 bases and J by 4 bases, with 17 bases left in between.

Ten or more counts support this clonotype. The chain carries TRBV30 and TRBJ2-1, with unresolved D. V gave up 3 bases and J gave up 8 bases, with 14 bases separating them. Germline CDR1 is GTSNPN and CDR2 is SVGIG (reference sequence). This CDR3 contains 13 residues. The CDR3 DNA reads TGTGCCTGGAGGCCTTCCTTTGCGGATGAGCAGTTCTTC. Residues: CAWRPSFADEQFF.

Only one count was recorded for this clonotype. One end of the junction varies from germline; a read error may be responsible. This chain links TRBV4-3 with TRBJ2-7, with 9 bases that match TRBD1. This CDR3 spans 13 amino acids. Germline CDR1 LGHNA, CDR2 YSLEER. The CDR3 is CANSQSRDRAQYF. The CDR3 nucleotides are TGCGCCAACAGCCAGTCACGGGACAGGGCACAGTACTTC.

For this clonotype: The junction shows a germline mismatch at one end, possibly a read error. The CDR3 DNA reads as TGCGCCAGCAGCTTAGCGATGTGCGGGGGGCAAACTGAAGCTTTCTTT. Translation: CASSLAMCGGQTEAFF. The V call is TRBV7-9, the J call TRBJ1-1, with D perhaps matching TRBD1 (6 bases). The V gene's germline CDR1 is SEHNR and CDR2 FQNEAQ (reference sequence). This CDR3 contains 16 residues.

Worth noting for this clonotype: Since a much larger clone is just one base distant, this may be a read error. The chain employs TRBV5-1 and TRBJ2-1; D is undetermined. Trimming took 3 bases from V and 0 from J, leaving 10 bases between them. The germline CDR1 and CDR2 sequences are SGHRS and YFSETQ. The CDR3 runs to 15 residues. CDR3 sequence reads: CASSSTQSSYNEQFF. The CDR3 region has the DNA TGCGCCAGCAGCTCGACCCAGAGCTCCTACAATGAGCAGTTCTTC.

This clonotype showed up just once. Sequence at one end of the junction differs from germline and may be a read error. J is TRBJ1-1 and V is TRBV19; weak D call: TRBD1 (6 bases). The CDR3 extends over 15 amino acids. Germline values: CDR1 LNHDA, CDR2 SQIVND (reference sequence). The CDR3 sequence is CDSSIDVQGPAEAFF. The CDR3 DNA reads as TGTGACAGTAGTATAGATGTACAGGGCCCGGCTGAAGCTTTCTTT.

The chain recombines TRBV29-1 with TRBJ1-1; D remains unclear. The CDR3 contains 12 residues. Per the germline V gene, CDR1 is SQVTM and CDR2 is ANQGSEA. As DNA, the CDR3 is TGCAGAGTGGTAACAGCTAGCACTGAAGCTTTCTTT. Translating it yields CRVVTASTEAFF.

Of note for this clonotype: Being one base from a much bigger clone, this may be a read error. J is TRBJ2-3 and V is TRBV24-1; no clear D. With 9 bases removed from V and 4 bases from J, the gap between germline ends came to 7 bases. Germline V CDR1 and CDR2: KGHDR, SFDVKD. The CDR3 is 11 amino acids. The CDR3 DNA sequence: TGTGCCACCGGCAGCGCAGATACGCAGTATTTT. Translation gives CATGSADTQYF.

This clonotype came up a few times. The chain recombines TRBV6-1 with TRBJ2-5; D possibly uses TRBD1 or TRBD2 (5 bases each). Trimming stripped 2 bases from V and 4 bases from J, with 23 bases between. The CDR3 sequence is 18 residues long. Germline CDR1 and CDR2: MNHNS and SASEGT. CDR3 DNA: TGTGCCAGCAGTGAAAATTTAATGGGGACGGCTGTTGGAGAGACCCAGTACTTC. Its protein is CASSENLMGTAVGETQYF.

As concerns this clonotype: An end of the junction differs from the germline gene, which may be a read error. V is TRBV6-5 and J is TRBJ2-7, with 13 bases identical to TRBD2. There are 14 residues in the CDR3. The germline CDR1 and CDR2 sequences are MNHEY and SVGAGI. CDR3 region: CVSSGTSGAYEQYF. For the CDR3, the DNA is TGTGTCAGCAGTGGGACTAGCGGGGCCTACGAGCAGTACTTC.

A remark on this clonotype: A read error is possible here, since a much larger clone lies one base away. V and J are TRBV5-1 and TRBJ2-3; D is ambiguous. This CDR3 spans 14 amino acids. Germline-derived CDR1 and CDR2 are SGHRS and YFSETQ. Trimming stripped 6 bases from V and 0 bases from J, with 11 bases between. DNA for the CDR3: TGCGCCAGCATGAGGTGGGGAAGCACAGATACGCAGTATTTT. Its translation: CASMRWGSTDTQYF.

This clonotype was observed once. It is likely a read error, because the conserved phenylalanine at the end of the CDR3 is missing. The rearrangement uses TRBV6-5 and TRBJ2-2; 8 bases map to TRBD1. Per the germline V gene, CDR1 is MNHEY and CDR2 is SVGAGI. There are 15 residues in the CDR3. CDR3 protein: CASRRQGINTGKLFL. Written as DNA, the CDR3 is TGTGCCAGCAGAAGACAGGGGATTAACACCGGGAAGCTGTTTCTT.

In its sample, this clonotype was seen once. The chain links TRBV5-1 to TRBJ1-2; TRBD1 agrees at 7 bases. The trim removed 8 bases at V and 4 bases at J, leaving 14 bases unmatched. Germline loops: CDR1 SGHRS, CDR2 YFSETQ. This CDR3 comprises 15 residues. This CDR3 is CARSPMTGRGYGYTF. The CDR3 DNA sequence: TGCGCCAGGAGCCCTATGACAGGGAGGGGCTATGGCTACACCTTC.

Remarks on this clonotype: The junction departs from germline at one end; a sequencing error may be responsible. V and J are TRBV5-1 and TRBJ2-3; a possible D gene is TRBD2 (7 bases). The CDR3 loop spans 17 amino acids. Germline CDR1 SGHRS, CDR2 YFSETQ. Here the CDR3 DNA reads TGCGCTAGCATCTTGATCCTGGGGGCGGGAGCTGGAGATACGCAGTATTTT. It translates to CASILILGAGAGDTQYF.

The genes are TRBV11-2 and TRBJ2-7; D tentatively reads TRBD1 or TRBD2 (5 bases each). Trimming stripped 9 bases from V and 5 bases from J, with 23 bases between. The CDR3 is 15 residues long. CDR1 is SGHAT, CDR2 FQNNGV, per germline. The CDR3 sequence is CASSIQWRGENEQYF. The CDR3, as DNA: TGTGCCAGTAGCATACAATGGAGAGGGGAAAACGAGCAGTACTTC.

Notes on this clonotype: Compared with germline, one end of the junction differs, possibly owing to a read error. The rearrangement links TRBV5-4 to TRBJ2-2; TRBD2 matches 7 bases. The CDR3 loop spans 15 amino acids. Germline V gives CDR1 SGHNT, CDR2 YYREEE (reference sequence). The CDR3 loop is CPSSWDYFNTGELFF. The CDR3 DNA reads as TGTCCCAGCAGCTGGGACTACTTTAACACCGGGGAGCTGTTTTTT.

This clonotype was seen just once. A much larger clonotype is one base distant, so this may be a read error. The chain recombines TRBV28 with TRBJ1-1; 7 bases align to TRBD1. The CDR3 runs 16 residues. The germline gives CDR1 MDHEN, CDR2 SYDVKM. Unmatched junction bases numbered 17, after V lost 5 bases and J lost 8 bases. The CDR3 DNA follows: TGTGCCAGCAGTCCCGCGTTGCTGGGACAGCGATCGGAAGCTTTCTTT. It yields the protein CASSPALLGQRSEAFF.

Note on this clonotype: This may arise from a read error, as a much more abundant clone is one base away. The chain employs TRBV28 and TRBJ2-1; 8 nucleotides agree with TRBD1. Germline CDR1 and CDR2: MDHEN and SYDVKM. J was trimmed by 10 bases and V by 4 bases; bases with no gene match: 15. The CDR3 is 16 residues long. The CDR3 DNA follows: TGTGCCAGCAGTTGGGGACAGGTTGTACATCGATGGGAGCAGTTCTTC. This gives the protein CASSWGQVVHRWEQFF.

Details on this clonotype: A read error may account for a junction end that differs from germline. This sequence joins TRBV29-1 and TRBJ2-3, with TRBD1 identical over 7 bases. Germline V CDR1 and CDR2: SQVTM, ANQGSEA. CDR3 length: 12 residues. The CDR3 spells CCVHRGSDTQYF. CDR3 nucleotides: TGCTGCGTACACAGGGGCTCAGATACACAGTATTTT.